The subject of this entry is one TCR beta chain. This clone was picked up one time. The antigen it binds to is not known. Base qualities are not at hand, and no much larger clone is one base apart. The immunoSEQ Assay, a bias-controlled multiplex PCR, was used to amplify TCRbeta CDR3 regions from genomic DNA. Under the source paper's analysis protocol: The number of nucleated cells in each sample was estimated from the amplification of reference gene primers within the assay. To quantify the absolute abundance of each unique TCRbeta CDR3 rearrangement, sequence reads were collapsed and filtered. For each sample, productive Simpson clonality was calculated as the square root of Simpson's diversity index across productive rearrangements. As stored in TCRdb, this immuneACCESS dataset retains in-frame rearrangements with V and J assigned. A fraction of the clones does not appear; measured against another copy, unresolved V genes explain less than half of the discrepancy, and the remainder lacks a known reason. V, J and clone size derive from that table, while D and trimming were established from the DNA sequence. Across this sample there are 350,000 to 500,000 clones, with roughly 89% seen only once. The top ten constitute around 0.92% of the sample.

This sample was taken from a study of blood T cell repertoires in COVID-19 (dated by TCRdb to about 2020). With respect to the entire study: Samples covering the acute and convalescent phases of COVID-19 were provided by collaborators in the United States, Italy and Spain. A de-identified subject ID, COVID-19 status, age in years and sex were almost always included in the sample metadata. The samples were drawn from the first 160 participants of the ongoing ImmuneRACE study and from 1,254 subjects provided by 6 global collaborators. HLA class I and class II types, where available, came from metadata supplied by the sample provider rather than from assay-based typing. The prospective study material was composed of cDNA or gDNA derived from T cells, B-cell-depleted T cells, or PBMCs. A freely available public database, intended as a resource for researchers studying the immune response to SARS-CoV-2, is where the repertoires were released. Subjects who had been exposed to COVID-19, were actively infected with it, or had recovered from it provided the deeply sampled blood TCRbeta repertoires that made up the dataset.

CDR1 and CDR2 were assigned from the germline V gene as MNHEY and SVGAGI. From the cysteine up to the phenylalanine, the CDR3 has a length of 12 residues. The entry retains the CDR3 DNA only, 36 bases that are in frame from base 1. V was cut back by 10 bases and J by 5 bases, leaving a gap of 14 bases between them. What the research found in general, with its limitations: The amount of clinical and demographic metadata varied by source and participant and was provided uncurated.

One collaborating source in Seattle enrolled patients during active infection and followed them longitudinally through the course of disease. Collaborating institutions collected whole blood in K2EDTA tubes following their own protocols. For TCRbeta analysis, collaborators shipped samples as frozen whole blood, isolated PBMCs, or DNA extracted from either of those sample types. The rearranged chain carries TRBV6-5 and TRBJ2-5, with a weak D call of TRBD2 (5 bases match). The TCR was taken from a young man with COVID-19, enrolled during active disease. Input material: peripheral blood. The DNA sequence is given as TGTGCCACCACCCCGGGATTGGAGACCCAGTACTTC. Translated, this gives CATTPGLETQYF.